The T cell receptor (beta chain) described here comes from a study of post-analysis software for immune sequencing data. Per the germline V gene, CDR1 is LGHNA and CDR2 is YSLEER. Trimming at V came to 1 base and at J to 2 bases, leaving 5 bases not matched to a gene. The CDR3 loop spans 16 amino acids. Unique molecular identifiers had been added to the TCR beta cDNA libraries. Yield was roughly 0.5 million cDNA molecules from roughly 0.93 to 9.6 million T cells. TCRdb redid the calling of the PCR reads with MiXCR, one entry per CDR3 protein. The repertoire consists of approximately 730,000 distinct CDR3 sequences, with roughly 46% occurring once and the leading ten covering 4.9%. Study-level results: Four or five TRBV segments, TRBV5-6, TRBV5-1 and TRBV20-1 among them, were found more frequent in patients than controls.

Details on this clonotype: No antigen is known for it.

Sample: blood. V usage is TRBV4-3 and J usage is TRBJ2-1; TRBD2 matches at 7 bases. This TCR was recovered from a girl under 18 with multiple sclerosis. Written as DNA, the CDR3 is TGCGCCAGCAGCCAAGGAGACAGCGGGGCCTACAATGAGCAGTTCTTC. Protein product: CASSQGDSGAYNEQFF.